There are many counts of the clone carrying this T cell receptor beta chain. Its antigen is unidentified. This CDR3 spans 11 amino acids. CDR1 and CDR2 (germline): SNHLY, FYNNEI. V was cut by 8 bases and J by 7 bases, with 6 bases left in between. The entry originates in a study of T cells in Graves' hyperthyroidism and ophthalmopathy. Findings and limits, study-wide: Most thyroid clonotypes that were expanded above 0.001 also turned up in blood.

Patients affected by ophthalmopathy presented a Clinical Activity Score of at least 3, a NOSPECS grade of at least 4, and disease duration below 3 months. The study based diagnoses on clinical symptoms, serum thyroxine and TRAb, thyroid ultrasound and orbital computed tomography. Amplification of TCR beta CDR3 regions used RNA as the template. The HTBI primer set served for first-round RT-PCR of the TCR CDR3. TCRdb used MiXCR to reprocess the multiplex PCR reads, holding one entry per CDR3 protein. In the table there are approximately 330,000 distinct CDR3 sequences, approximately 15% of which are singletons.

The sequence was collected from a woman in her forties with Graves' ophthalmopathy. This chain links TRBV2 with TRBJ1-6, with unresolved D. Source material: blood. CDR3 nucleotide sequence: TGTGCCAGCGGACTAAATTCACCCCTCCACTTT. Translating it yields CASGLNSPLHF.